These 8 T cell receptor beta chains share one sample of origin, sequenced in a study of neoadjuvant nivolumab and ipilimumab in lung cancer. Data came from immunoSEQ multiplex PCR; TCRdb stores just in-frame clones and leaves some out. The repertoire includes approximately 29,000 clones, 90% of them detected once, and almost 5% sits in the top ten. Sequenced here: peripheral blood, sampled after neoadjuvant nivolumab, alone or with ipilimumab, at or shortly before surgery. The source of these receptors is an adult with non-small cell lung cancer.

This clone appeared a few times. This chain joins TRBV4-1 and TRBJ1-1; 9 bases are a match to TRBD1. Germline CDR1 is MGHRA and CDR2 is YSYEKL. CDR3 size: 14 residues. The V segment lost 5 bases and the J segment 4 bases; nucleotides outside the gene matches: 5. CDR3 amino acids: CASSAPTGGTEAFF. The CDR3 DNA reads TGCGCCAGCAGCGCCCCGACAGGGGGCACTGAAGCTTTCTTT.

The chain couples TRBV5-1 to TRBJ2-3, with 7 positions matching TRBD1. V gave up 4 bases and J gave up 0 bases; unmatched junction bases: 5. There are 15 residues in the CDR3. Looked up from germline, CDR1 is SGHRS and CDR2 is YFSETQ. In nucleotides, the CDR3 is TGCGCCAGCAGCCCCGGGACAGATAGCACAGATACGCAGTATTTT. It translates to CASSPGTDSTDTQYF.

This chain connects TRBV2 to TRBJ1-3; the D gene is possibly TRBD1 (6 bases). Germline V CDR1 and CDR2: SNHLY, FYNNEI. V was trimmed by 1 base and J by 3 bases, leaving 10 bases between them. The CDR3 covers 15 residues. The CDR3 here is CASSEDRAFGNTIYF. DNA for the CDR3: TGTGCCAGCAGTGAAGACAGGGCTTTTGGAAACACCATATATTTT. Using reference TRBV2 and TRBJ1-3 for the parts outside the CDR3, the full variable domain is EPEVTQTPSHQVTQMGQEVILRCVPISNHLYFYWYRQILGQKVEFLVSFYNNEISEKSEIFDDQFSVERPDGSNFTLKIRSTKLEDSAMYFCASSEDRAFGNTIYFGEGSWLTVV.

V is TRBV27 and J is TRBJ1-5; TRBD1 might be the D (5 bases). Germline V CDR1 and CDR2: MNHEY, SMNVEV (reference sequence). V lost 3 bases, J lost 6 bases, and 15 bases lay in between. The CDR3 is 15 residues long. In DNA, the CDR3 is TGTGCCAGCAGTTTCCGAGGGGAAACCACTCAGCCCCAGCATTTT. Its protein product is CASSFRGETTQPQHF.

The J gene is TRBJ2-7, the V gene TRBV25-1, with D perhaps TRBD1 (6 bases). Germline lookup yields CDR1 MGHDK and CDR2 SYGVNS. V lost 6 bases and J lost 0, with 12 bases in between. The CDR3 consists of 14 residues. CDR3 bases: TGTGCCAGCAGCCGTAGGGGGAGCTCCTACGAGCAGTACTTC. It is translated as CASSRRGSSYEQYF.

The gene calls are TRBV7-2 and TRBJ2-7, with 10 bases aligning to TRBD2. The V gene end was trimmed by 5 bases and the J gene end by 3 bases; junction bases not matched to a gene: 7. The germline V gene has CDR1 SGHTA and CDR2 FQGNSA. The CDR3 is 15 residues long. CDR3 region: CASSATAGGDYEQYF. The CDR3 bases are TGTGCCAGCAGCGCCACAGCGGGGGGGGACTACGAGCAGTACTTC.

V gene TRBV9 combines with J gene TRBJ2-1; perhaps TRBD2 as D (5 bases). From germline, CDR1 is SGDLS and CDR2 YYNGEE. Trimming left V 3 bases short and J 6 bases short, with 19 bases between. This CDR3 spans 16 amino acids. The CDR3 nucleotides read TGTGCCAGCAGCGCGACCCCGGGGTCCCAAGGCAATGAGCAGTTCTTC. Protein product: CASSATPGSQGNEQFF.

This clone was seen a handful of times. The chain is built from TRBV7-6 and TRBJ1-5, with D hard to call. CDR3 length equals 13 residues. Deletions cut 4 bases from V and 4 bases from J, with 8 bases between. CDR1 is SGHVS, CDR2 FNYEAQ, per germline. As DNA, the CDR3 is TGTGCCAGCAGCTCCTCGGGGAATCAGCCCCAGCATTTT. Translation: CASSSSGNQPQHF.